Described below is a single TCR beta chain sequence and its context. The record originates from a study of blood T cell repertoires in COVID-19. On the study more broadly: Collection of acute and convalescent COVID-19 samples took place in the United States, Italy and Spain. T cells, B-cell-depleted T cells, or PBMCs supplied cDNA or gDNA.

The germline V gene has CDR1 GTSNPN and CDR2 SVGIG (reference sequence). The CDR3 is made up of 15 amino acids. Trimming took 0 bases from V and 6 from J, leaving 12 bases between them. The protocol was immunoSEQ multiplex PCR, while the TCRdb copy is restricted to in-frame clones and leaves out a portion. This sample has 150,000 to 200,000 clones, with around 85% found just once. The V call is TRBV30, the J call TRBJ1-6; D is unclear. The source of this sequence is a man aged 70 or older with active or convalescent COVID-19. Material for sequencing was peripheral blood. The CDR3 sequence: CAWSVDSRGNSPLHF. The CDR3 DNA sequence: TGTGCCTGGAGTGTCGACTCCCGGGGTAATTCACCCCTCCACTTT.